The 20 T cell receptor beta chains below were found in one sample sequenced in a study of cytomegalovirus exposure and HLA in healthy donors. PCR used 60 Vbeta primers and 13 Jbeta primers. Assay used: immunoSEQ multiplex PCR; TCRdb lists only in-frame clones, some missing. This sample has roughly 150,000 clones, with 75% to 90% found just once. The sample consisted of PBMCs. The receptors were sampled from a boy aged 2-15 years in good health and CMV-seronegative.

The DNA for the CDR3 is TGTGCTAGTGGTTTGGGGAGTGCGGGCACAGATACGCAGTATTTT. Residues: CASGLGSAGTDTQYF. The rearrangement links TRBV12-5 to TRBJ2-3; D call uncertain. This CDR3 comprises 15 residues. The V gene lost 1 base and the J gene lost 1 base, with 9 bases spanning the gap. From germline, CDR1 is LGHNT and CDR2 FRNRAP.

This chain uses TRBV29-1 with TRBJ1-2, with 8 nucleotides matching TRBD1. This CDR3 comprises 13 residues. Germline values: CDR1 SQVTM, CDR2 ANQGSEA. Germline trimming cut 6 bases from V and 3 bases from J; bases unmatched to any gene: 6. The CDR3 DNA follows: TGCAGCGTCCTGACAGGGGAAGACTATGGCTACACCTTC. Amino acids: CSVLTGEDYGYTF.

The chain employs TRBV7-6 and TRBJ2-5, with TRBD2 matching 8 bases. This CDR3 comprises 16 residues. V trimming: 1 base; J trimming: 5 bases; junction bases outside the gene matches: 9. The germline gives CDR1 SGHVS, CDR2 FNYEAQ. The CDR3 DNA reads as TGTGCCAGCAGCTTAGGAGGCGGCCCGGGAGGGGAGACCCAGTACTTC. Its protein is CASSLGGGPGGETQYF.

A single count supports this clone. The chain links TRBV4-3 to TRBJ2-3, with 8 nucleotides matching TRBD2. Trimming removed 2 bases from V and 5 bases from J; junction bases left unmatched: 12. Looked up from germline, CDR1 is LGHNA and CDR2 is YSLEER. The CDR3 covers 17 residues. CDR3: CASSQLSTGGPIDTQYF. The CDR3 DNA reads TGCGCCAGCAGCCAATTATCTACGGGGGGGCCAATAGATACGCAGTATTTT.

The chain joins TRBV2 to TRBJ2-3, with TRBD2 matching over 7 bases. Looked up from germline, CDR1 is SNHLY and CDR2 is FYNNEI. V trimming: 6 bases; J trimming: 1 base; junction bases outside the gene matches: 7. CDR3 length: 15 amino acids. The CDR3 region is CASSRSGVRTDTQYF. CDR3 DNA sequence: TGTGCCAGCAGCCGAAGCGGGGTTCGCACAGATACGCAGTATTTT.

The V and J genes are TRBV10-3 and TRBJ1-1; TRBD1 aligns across 9 bases. Germline values: CDR1 ENHRY, CDR2 SYGVKD. V was pared by 5 bases and J by 0 bases, with 7 bases of the junction left unmatched. The CDR3 runs to 16 residues. In DNA, the CDR3 is TGTGCCATCAGTACTAACAGGGGGCTCTTGAACACTGAAGCTTTCTTT. Its translation is CAISTNRGLLNTEAFF.

The chain recombines TRBV7-2 with TRBJ1-2; D possibly corresponds to TRBD1 (6 bases). CDR1 is SGHTA, CDR2 FQGNSA, per germline. The CDR3 extends over 13 amino acids. V was cut by 2 bases and J by 6 bases, with 10 bases left in between. The CDR3 DNA reads TGTGCCAGCAGCTTAAACAGGGTAAATGGCTACACCTTC. Protein sequence: CASSLNRVNGYTF.

Concerning this clone itself: At one of its ends the junction is not consistent with the germline gene, which may arise from a read error. The genes are TRBV13 and TRBJ1-2; tentative D call: TRBD1 (6 bases). Looked up from germline, CDR1 is PRHDT and CDR2 is FYEKMQ (reference sequence). The length of the CDR3 is 14 residues. As DNA, the CDR3 is TGTGTCAGCAGGCCTTCGTGGGGGCCTTATGGCTACACCTTC. As protein: CVSRPSWGPYGYTF.

The chain combines TRBV6-6 with TRBJ2-1; a weak D match, TRBD2 (5 bases). V gave up 7 bases and J gave up 8 bases, with 9 bases separating them. CDR1 and CDR2 (germline): MNHNY, SVGAGI (reference sequence). This CDR3 region has 11 residues. CDR3 sequence (DNA): TGTGCCAGCATCGGGGTGGATGAGCAGTTCTTC. Translation: CASIGVDEQFF.

V usage is TRBV5-1 and J usage is TRBJ2-6, with no clear D. Germline V gives CDR1 SGHRS, CDR2 YFSETQ. The CDR3 consists of 13 residues. The ends were cut back, 6 bases at V and 0 bases at J, with 4 bases in the middle. CDR3 residues: CASTYSGANVLTF. The CDR3 DNA follows: TGCGCCAGCACCTACTCTGGGGCCAACGTCCTGACTTTC.

This rearrangement joins TRBV7-2 to TRBJ2-7; 7 bases line up with TRBD2. V shed 5 bases, J shed 1 base, and the junction held 5 bases outside the gene matches. Germline V gene data show CDR1 as SGHTA and CDR2 as FQGNSA. This CDR3 region has 14 residues. DNA for the CDR3: TGTGCCAGCAGCCCATGGACTAGTTCCTACGAGCAGTACTTC. This translates into CASSPWTSSYEQYF. Full variable domain (missing parts from reference TRBV7-2 and TRBJ2-7): GAGVSQSPSNKVTEKGKDVELRCDPISGHTALYWYRQSLGQGLEFLIYFQGNSAPDKSGLPSDRFSAERTGGSVSTLTIQRTQQEDSAVYLCASSPWTSSYEQYFGPGTRLTVT.

V and J are TRBV7-9 and TRBJ1-1; 11 nucleotides agree with TRBD1. The CDR3 is 18 amino acids. Germline V CDR1 and CDR2: SEHNR, FQNEAQ (reference sequence). V shed 5 bases and J 1 base; nucleotides not matched to a gene: 12. CDR3 sequence (DNA): TGTGCCAGCAGCCCGCGTGGGACAGGGGGGCGTAGGAACACTGAAGCTTTCTTT. Amino acid sequence: CASSPRGTGGRRNTEAFF.

The gene calls are TRBV7-8 and TRBJ2-3; 7 bases are a match to TRBD2. Germline loops: CDR1 SGHVS, CDR2 FQNEAQ. The CDR3 has 19 amino acids. Unmatched junction bases numbered 12, after V lost 0 bases and J lost 0 bases. The CDR3 spells CASSLASQVAGESTDTQYF. The CDR3 DNA is TGTGCCAGCAGCTTAGCTTCCCAAGTAGCGGGCGAGAGCACAGATACGCAGTATTTT.

The chain couples TRBV19 to TRBJ1-5, with 9 positions matching TRBD1. Germline CDR1 is LNHDA and CDR2 is SQIVND (reference sequence). V lost 3 bases to trimming and J lost 7 bases; unmatched junction nucleotides: 7. There are 15 residues in the CDR3. The DNA of the CDR3 is TGTGCCAGTAGTATGGGACAGGGCACGGGACAGCCCCAGCATTTT. This encodes CASSMGQGTGQPQHF.

This clone has only a few counts. The chain combines TRBV9 with TRBJ2-5; 7 nucleotides align to TRBD1. Germline V gives CDR1 SGDLS, CDR2 YYNGEE. V dropped 0 bases and J dropped 1; count of bases not matched to a gene: 9. This CDR3 contains 17 residues. The CDR3 loop is CASSVASGQSFQETQYF. The CDR3 DNA reads as TGTGCCAGCAGCGTAGCGTCGGGACAGAGCTTCCAAGAGACCCAGTACTTC.

This clone occurred once. CDR3 sequence reads: CASSELSVSGNTIYF. Here the CDR3 DNA reads TGTGCCAGCAGTGAATTATCGGTCTCTGGAAACACCATATATTTT. V gene TRBV25-1 combines with J gene TRBJ1-3; D ambiguous. The length of the CDR3 is 15 residues. Looked up from germline, CDR1 is MGHDK and CDR2 is SYGVNS. V dropped 1 base and J dropped 0 bases, with 7 bases sitting between them.

This rearrangement joins TRBV7-2 to TRBJ2-1, with 9 bases aligning to TRBD2. Germline lookup yields CDR1 SGHTA and CDR2 FQGNSA. The CDR3 runs to 16 residues. The trim removed 0 bases at V and 6 bases at J, leaving 6 bases unmatched. The CDR3 region is CASSLARRGGRNEQFF. CDR3 nucleotide sequence: TGTGCCAGCAGCTTAGCACGGCGGGGGGGCCGCAATGAGCAGTTCTTC.

The J gene is TRBJ1-1, the V gene TRBV6-5, with 7 bases aligning to TRBD1. The germline gives CDR1 MNHEY, CDR2 SVGAGI. V trimming: 1 base; J trimming: 8 bases; junction bases outside the gene matches: 7. The CDR3 is 14 residues long. The CDR3 protein is CASSYLDRQGEAFF. The DNA of the CDR3 is TGTGCCAGCAGTTACTTGGACCGACAGGGCGAAGCTTTCTTT.

The chain joins TRBV19 to TRBJ1-6, with 10 positions matching TRBD1. The junction had 2 bases not matched to a gene; V was cut back by 2 bases and J by 7 bases. This CDR3 has 15 residues. The V gene's germline CDR1 is LNHDA and CDR2 SQIVND (reference sequence). DNA for the CDR3: TGTGCCAGTAGTATAAAGACAGGGGGCAATTCACCCCTCCACTTT. Encoded protein: CASSIKTGGNSPLHF.

This clone occurred once. The chain joins TRBV7-2 to TRBJ1-2, with TRBD1 matching over 7 bases. Germline values: CDR1 SGHTA, CDR2 FQGNSA. The CDR3 has 16 amino acids. Trimming removed 5 bases from V and 1 base from J; junction bases left unmatched: 10. The CDR3 bases are TGTGCCAGCAGCACGACAGGGTTCGGTGGTAACTATGGCTACACCTTC. Protein sequence: CASSTTGFGGNYGYTF. The full variable domain, rest sourced from reference TRBV7-2 and TRBJ1-2, is GAGVSQSPSNKVTEKGKDVELRCDPISGHTALYWYRQSLGQGLEFLIYFQGNSAPDKSGLPSDRFSAERTGGSVSTLTIQRTQQEDSAVYLCASSTTGFGGNYGYTFGSGTRLTVV.